One and the same sample provided the 23 T cell receptor beta chains below, sequenced in a study of T-cell reconstitution after alpha-beta-depleted transplantation in children. TCRbeta library preparation incorporated unique molecular identifiers. A single record per CDR3 protein comes from TCRdb applying MiXCR to the PCR reads. The sample holds just over 350,000 distinct CDR3 sequences; roughly 15% are singletons and the top ten take around 4%. The source material was PBMCs, sampled from the stem cell graft. The receptor source for this set is a human donor who donated a stem cell graft to a child with Fanconi anemia.

The gene calls are TRBV4-3 and TRBJ1-2, with a weak D call TRBD1 (6 bases). The CDR3 totals 15 residues. Deletions cut 0 bases from V and 8 bases from J, with 16 bases between. Germline assignment: CDR1 LGHNA and CDR2 YSLEER. The CDR3: CASSQEVGRGWGYTF. The CDR3 DNA is TGCGCCAGCAGCCAAGAGGTCGGCAGGGGATGGGGCTACACCTTC.

A few counts support this clonotype. This chain uses TRBV4-2 with TRBJ1-5, with D uncertain. CDR1 and CDR2 (germline): LGHNA, YNFKEQ. This CDR3 contains 13 residues. V was shortened by 3 bases and J by 5 bases, with 8 bases between the two germline ends. Written as DNA, the CDR3 is TGTGCCAGCAGCCAGGCTACAGATCAGCCCCAGCATTTT. It encodes CASSQATDQPQHF.

The chain recombines TRBV21-1 with TRBJ2-1; whether TRBD1, the table's D call, matches the DNA was not checked. TRBV21-1 is annotated as a pseudogene. The length of the CDR3 is 12 residues. DNA of the CDR3: TGTGCCAGCAGCAAACAGGGTAATGAGCAGTTCTTC. The encoded protein is CASSKQGNEQFF.

V is TRBV12-3 or TRBV12-4 and J is TRBJ2-5, with 8 bases aligning to TRBD1. Unmatched junction bases numbered 6, after V lost 7 bases and J lost 5 bases. The CDR3 covers 13 residues. The CDR3 is CASKGQGSETQYF. In DNA form, the CDR3 reads TGTGCCAGCAAAGGACAGGGCAGTGAGACCCAGTACTTC.

Only a few counts were recorded for this clonotype. CDR3 protein: CASSQSGEQFF. CDR3 DNA: TGTGCCAGCAGCCAGAGTGGTGAGCAGTTCTTC. The chain recombines TRBV6-5 with TRBJ2-1; D uncertain. V was trimmed by 6 bases and J by 9 bases, leaving 9 bases between them. This CDR3 is 11 amino acids long. Germline CDR1 is MNHEY and CDR2 is SVGAGI.

CDR3 amino acids: CSAPGRAYNEQFF. CDR3 sequence (DNA): TGCAGTGCTCCGGGCCGCGCGTACAATGAGCAGTTCTTC. The rearrangement joins TRBV20-1 to TRBJ2-1; D gene ambiguous. The germline gives CDR1 DFQATT, CDR2 SNEGSKA (reference sequence). The CDR3 has 13 residues. V was clipped by 5 bases and J by 4 bases, with 12 bases between them.

This clonotype was counted a few times. V is TRBV24-1 and J is TRBJ1-1; D remains ambiguous. The CDR3 loop spans 13 amino acids. CDR1 is KGHDR, CDR2 SFDVKD, per germline. Trimming left V 2 bases short and J 1 base short, with 4 bases between. CDR3 nucleotides: TGTGCCACCAGTGATTCGTCGAACACTGAAGCTTTCTTT. It specifies CATSDSSNTEAFF.

The chain carries TRBV6-1 and TRBJ1-2; 8 positions agree with TRBD1. Germline V CDR1 and CDR2: MNHNS, SASEGT. Losses at the gene ends were 4 bases for V and 8 bases for J; bases not matched to a gene: 9. This CDR3 spans 14 amino acids. CDR3 nucleotides: TGTGCCAGCAGTGGACAGGGGCGTAACAGAGGCTACACCTTC. Encoded protein: CASSGQGRNRGYTF.

The chain carries TRBV6-2 or TRBV6-3 and TRBJ2-5; D is unresolved. The CDR3 loop spans 14 amino acids. The germline V and J ends were trimmed by 5 bases and 5 bases, with 15 bases remaining between them. Germline-derived CDR1 and CDR2 are MNHEY and SVGEGT. The DNA of the CDR3 is TGTGCCAGCAGTAAAGACTCCCTGGGGGAGACCCAGTACTTC. This encodes CASSKDSLGETQYF.

J is TRBJ1-3 and V is TRBV20-1; a weak D match, TRBD1 (5 bases). CDR3 size: 14 residues. Per the germline V gene, CDR1 is DFQATT and CDR2 is SNEGSKA (reference sequence). Trimming cost V 6 bases and J 4 bases, with 16 bases left between them. The CDR3 DNA sequence: TGCAGTGCAACGGGGGTGCCCTCGGGAAACACCATATATTTT. Residues: CSATGVPSGNTIYF.

This clonotype occurred many times. V usage is TRBV5-1 and J usage is TRBJ1-1, with D unclear. The CDR3 has 14 residues. Trimming removed 3 bases from V and 4 bases from J, with 13 bases in between. Germline CDR1 reads SGHRS; CDR2 reads YFSETQ. CDR3 sequence: CASSSERSATEAFF. In DNA, the CDR3 is TGCGCCAGCAGCTCGGAAAGATCAGCCACTGAAGCTTTCTTT.

In this sample, this clonotype turned up a few times. The chain recombines TRBV5-1 with TRBJ1-6, with TRBD1 matching over 7 bases. CDR3 size: 16 residues. Germline-derived CDR1 and CDR2 are SGHRS and YFSETQ. V shed 1 base and J 5 bases; nucleotides not matched to a gene: 6. For the CDR3, the DNA is TGCGCCAGCAGCTTGCAGGAGGGACAGCATAATTCACCCCTCCACTTT. Amino acids: CASSLQEGQHNSPLHF.

This clonotype was observed a handful of times. The J gene is TRBJ1-5, the V gene TRBV10-1; TRBD1 is a possible D gene (6 bases). V shed 0 bases and J shed 2 bases, with 11 bases lying between them. The germline CDR1 and CDR2 sequences are WNHNN and SYGVQD (reference sequence). The CDR3 is 16 amino acids. As DNA, the CDR3 is TGCGCCAGCAGTGAGTCGCCACAGGGTGGCAATCAGCCCCAGCATTTT. It translates to CASSESPQGGNQPQHF.

The chain has TRBV20-1 and TRBJ1-5, with 9 bases identical to TRBD1. The trim removed 5 bases at V and 4 bases at J, leaving 6 bases unmatched. CDR3 length equals 14 residues. Germline loops: CDR1 DFQATT, CDR2 SNEGSKA (reference sequence). The CDR3 region has the DNA TGCAGTGCTCCCGGGACAGGGATGAATCAGCCCCAGCATTTT. This translates into CSAPGTGMNQPQHF.

In its sample, this clonotype was seen many times. The chain recombines TRBV19 with TRBJ2-7; D gene ambiguous. Germline CDR1 is LNHDA and CDR2 is SQIVND (reference sequence). The CDR3 consists of 13 residues. Trimming removed 1 base at V and 3 bases at J, with 7 bases between. Here the CDR3 reads CASSIGVNYEQYF. CDR3 coding DNA: TGTGCCAGTAGTATAGGAGTCAACTACGAGCAGTACTTC.

A few counts support this clonotype. The chain couples TRBV20-1 to TRBJ1-2; tentatively, D is TRBD1 (5 bases). CDR3 length: 15 amino acids. V dropped 8 bases and J dropped 0 bases, with 19 bases sitting between them. Germline V CDR1 and CDR2: DFQATT, SNEGSKA (reference sequence). DNA for the CDR3: TGCAGTACAATTAGGGGCAGCTCCGCTAACTATGGCTACACCTTC. Encoded protein: CSTIRGSSANYGYTF.

This clonotype occurred many times. The chain's CDR3 is CASSQEGAGVYGTEAFF. In nucleotides, the CDR3 is TGCGCCAGCAGCCAAGAAGGGGCGGGGGTGTACGGAACTGAAGCTTTCTTT. The chain carries TRBV4-3 and TRBJ1-1; perhaps TRBD1 as D (5 bases). V gave up 0 bases and J gave up 5 bases, with 19 bases separating them. The CDR3 sequence is 17 residues long. Germline V CDR1 and CDR2: LGHNA, YSLEER.

The chain has TRBV4-1 and TRBJ1-1; D unclear. From germline, CDR1 is MGHRA and CDR2 YSYEKL. Trimming pared 0 bases from V and 5 bases from J, leaving 4 bases between. There are 12 residues in the CDR3. The CDR3: CASSQDGTEAFF. Here the CDR3 DNA reads TGCGCCAGCAGCCAAGATGGAACTGAAGCTTTCTTT.

J is TRBJ1-3 and V is TRBV29-1; D ambiguous. V lost 6 bases and J lost 1, with 7 bases in between. Per the germline V gene, CDR1 is SQVTM and CDR2 is ANQGSEA. The CDR3 length is 12 residues. The CDR3 here is CSVRISGNTIYF. CDR3 bases: TGCAGCGTCAGGATTTCTGGAAACACCATATATTTT.

This clonotype has at least ten counts. At one end the junction does not follow the germline gene, possibly because of a read error. The chain links TRBV5-1 to TRBJ2-3, with D possibly being TRBD1 or TRBD2 (5 bases each). Germline values: CDR1 SGHRS, CDR2 YFSETQ. The CDR3 has 13 amino acids. The CDR3 nucleotides read TGTGCCAGCACCCTGGGGGGCACAGATACGCAGTATTTT. Its protein product is CASTLGGTDTQYF.

The rearrangement uses TRBV6-5 and TRBJ1-6; 7 bases align to TRBD1. The germline gives CDR1 MNHEY, CDR2 SVGAGI. V shed 5 bases and J 5 bases; nucleotides not matched to a gene: 9. The CDR3 has 16 residues. The CDR3 loop reads CASSNTPGQHNSPLHF. In DNA form, the CDR3 reads TGTGCCAGCAGTAATACTCCGGGACAGCATAATTCACCCCTCCACTTT.

V usage is TRBV6-2 or TRBV6-3 and J usage is TRBJ2-7, with TRBD2 matching over 13 bases. The J segment lost 3 bases and the V segment lost 4 bases, leaving 6 bases of the junction unmatched. The CDR3 consists of 16 residues. Germline V gene lookup returns CDR1 MNHEY and CDR2 SVGEGT. As DNA, the CDR3 is TGTGCCAGCAGTTCCTTCCGGACTAGCGGGGGCTACGAGCAGTACTTC. This encodes CASSSFRTSGGYEQYF.

This clonotype was detected ten times or more. The rearrangement joins TRBV11-2 to TRBJ1-1, with unresolved D. V gave up 0 bases and J gave up 5 bases, with 7 bases separating them. The germline gives CDR1 SGHAT, CDR2 FQNNGV. This CDR3 spans 13 amino acids. CDR3 loop: CASSLDRRTEAFF. The CDR3 bases are TGTGCCAGCAGCTTAGATAGGCGGACTGAAGCTTTCTTT.